This entry lists 30 T cell receptor beta chains sequenced from one sample in a study of T-cell memory formation after mild COVID-19. TCRdb processed the 5' RACE reads anew with MiXCR; each CDR3 protein has one entry. The top ten clones hold more than 20% of a sample with fewer than 350,000 distinct CDR3 sequences, 15% to 20% of them seen once. The sample was PBMCs or a T cell subset sorted from them (not recorded which). The source is a man aged 18 to 29 who had mild COVID-19 (a few samples of this study predate the infection). Cell type and time point are not known.

The V gene is TRBV6-5, the J gene TRBJ2-1, with D perhaps matching TRBD2 (6 bases). This CDR3 has 16 amino acids. The germline V gene has CDR1 MNHEY and CDR2 SVGAGI. Trimming removed 2 bases at V and 1 base at J, with 12 bases between. The chain's CDR3 is CASSYPGAASYNEQFF. CDR3 nucleotide sequence: TGTGCCAGCAGTTACCCGGGAGCCGCATCCTACAATGAGCAGTTCTTC.

The rearrangement uses TRBV6-6 and TRBJ1-4; TRBD1 aligns across 8 bases. The length of the CDR3 is 15 residues. From germline, CDR1 is MNHNY and CDR2 SVGAGI (reference sequence). The V gene end was trimmed by 2 bases and the J gene end by 8 bases; junction bases not matched to a gene: 7. The CDR3 sequence: CASSYVIQGGEKLFF. Here the CDR3 DNA reads TGTGCCAGCAGTTACGTGATACAGGGGGGGGAAAAACTGTTTTTT.

This chain connects TRBV30 to TRBJ2-5; D possibly matches TRBD1 or TRBD2 (6 bases each). CDR3 size: 17 residues. Trimming shortened V by 4 bases and J by 11 bases, and 32 bases separated the two germline ends. Germline-derived CDR1 and CDR2 are GTSNPN and SVGIG (reference sequence). The CDR3 bases are TGTGCCTGGAAACGGTCGGACAGACAGGAGGGGGTATTCACACAGTACTTC. It is translated as CAWKRSDRQEGVFTQYF. The whole variable domain, remainder taken from reference TRBV30 and TRBJ2-5, is SQTIHQWPATLVQPVGSPLSLECTVEGTSNPNLYWYRQAAGRGLQLLFYSVGIGQISSEVPQNLSASRPQDRQFILSSKKLLLSDSGFYLCAWKRSDRQEGVFTQYFGPGTRLLVL.

The chain joins TRBV4-3 to TRBJ2-3; D possibly corresponds to TRBD2 (5 bases). The V gene's germline CDR1 is LGHNA and CDR2 YSLEER. V gave up 0 bases and J gave up 4 bases, with 20 bases separating them. CDR3 length: 18 residues. This chain's CDR3 is CASSQEAGRGIRADTQYF. CDR3 coding DNA: TGCGCCAGCAGCCAAGAGGCCGGTCGGGGTATTCGGGCAGATACGCAGTATTTT.

Of note for this clonotype: The junction departs from the called germline gene at one end, perhaps through a read error. The chain uses TRBV3-1 and TRBJ2-5; tentative D call: TRBD2 (5 bases). Germline CDR1 is LGHDT and CDR2 is YNNKEL (reference sequence). The CDR3 totals 13 residues. CDR3 loop: CASTQTSGETQYF. The DNA for the CDR3 is TGTGCCAGCACCCAAACTAGTGGAGAGACCCAGTACTTC.

The rearrangement links TRBV5-1 to TRBJ1-4; D may be TRBD1 (6 bases). Germline V lookup: CDR1 SGHRS, CDR2 YFSETQ. The length of the CDR3 is 17 residues. V lost 0 bases and J lost 3, with 15 bases in between. CDR3 coding DNA: TGCGCCAGCAGCTTGGACTCAGGGGTCAGCGCTAATGAAAAACTGTTTTTT. It codes for CASSLDSGVSANEKLFF.

This clonotype occurred a few times. The rearrangement uses TRBV11-2 and TRBJ2-3, with no clear D. Trimming took 5 bases from V and 6 from J, leaving 12 bases between them. Germline lookup yields CDR1 SGHAT and CDR2 FQNNGV. The CDR3 is 13 amino acids. As DNA, the CDR3 is TGTGCCAGCAGCCCGATGGTATTGGATACGCAGTATTTT. As protein: CASSPMVLDTQYF. Full variable domain (outside the CDR3, taken from reference TRBV11-2 and TRBJ2-3): EAGVAQSPRYKIIEKRQSVAFWCNPISGHATLYWYQQILGQGPKLLIQFQNNGVVDDSQLPKDRFSAERLKGVDSTLKIQPAKLEDSAVYLCASSPMVLDTQYFGPGTRLTVL.

The chain joins TRBV19 to TRBJ2-2; D is unresolved. The germline gives CDR1 LNHDA, CDR2 SQIVND (reference sequence). The CDR3 is made up of 16 amino acids. Between the trimmed V and J ends, which lost 5 bases and 1 base, there was a span of 14 bases. CDR3 coding DNA: TGTGCCAGTAGTTTGCCCTCGCGGAGGAACACCGGGGAGCTGTTTTTT. As protein: CASSLPSRRNTGELFF. Looking up the rest from reference TRBV19 and TRBJ2-2 gives the full variable domain: DGGITQSPKYLFRKEGQNVTLSCEQNLNHDAMYWYRQDPGQGLRLIYYSQIVNDFQKGDIAEGYSVSREKKESFPLTVTSAQKNPTAFYLCASSLPSRRNTGELFFGEGSRLTVL.

This clonotype has only a few counts. The junction departs from the called germline gene at one end, perhaps through a read error. The V call is TRBV7-2, the J call TRBJ1-6; D is undetermined. The germline gives CDR1 SGHTA, CDR2 FQGNSA. This CDR3 region has 11 residues. Written as DNA, the CDR3 is TGTGCCAGCAGTTTAGATTCACCCCTCCACTTT. Translation gives CASSLDSPLHF.

The chain links TRBV28 to TRBJ2-1; TRBD1 is a possible D gene (6 bases). The CDR3 extends over 15 amino acids. The V and J ends lost 3 bases and 5 bases respectively, with 14 bases between them. Germline V gene data show CDR1 as MDHEN and CDR2 as SYDVKM. The CDR3 nucleotides are TGTGCCAGCAGTTTTGCAGGGGCCGGAAACAATGAGCAGTTCTTC. This codes for CASSFAGAGNNEQFF.

This clonotype occurred a few times. V usage is TRBV4-1 and J usage is TRBJ1-2; D is unclear. Looked up from germline, CDR1 is MGHRA and CDR2 is YSYEKL. The CDR3 runs 15 residues. V shed 0 bases and J shed 2 bases, with 10 bases lying between them. CDR3 in amino acids: CASSQDPGFNYGYTF. The CDR3, as DNA: TGCGCCAGCAGCCAAGATCCGGGATTCAACTATGGCTACACCTTC.

This clonotype was seen a few times. This chain connects TRBV11-2 to TRBJ2-1; D is ambiguous. The CDR3 sequence is 17 residues long. Deletions cut 2 bases from V and 0 bases from J, with 14 bases between. Germline V gene data show CDR1 as SGHAT and CDR2 as FQNNGV. Here the CDR3 DNA reads TGTGCCAGCAGCTTATGGTCCAAGTTAAGCTCCTACAATGAGCAGTTCTTC. Protein sequence: CASSLWSKLSSYNEQFF. The variable domain in full, with the rest retrieved from reference TRBV11-2 and TRBJ2-1, is EAGVAQSPRYKIIEKRQSVAFWCNPISGHATLYWYQQILGQGPKLLIQFQNNGVVDDSQLPKDRFSAERLKGVDSTLKIQPAKLEDSAVYLCASSLWSKLSSYNEQFFGPGTRLTVL.

This clonotype was detected a few times. The chain employs TRBV6-5 and TRBJ1-5, with D unresolved. The CDR3 is made up of 15 amino acids. V was pared by 8 bases and J by 3 bases, with 17 bases between. CDR1 and CDR2 from the germline V gene are MNHEY and SVGAGI. The CDR3 here is CASGYPADYNQPQHF. CDR3 coding DNA: TGTGCCAGCGGGTACCCGGCGGATTACAATCAGCCCCAGCATTTT.

A few counts support this clonotype. The chain joins TRBV7-9 to TRBJ1-1; D might be TRBD1 (6 bases). Germline V gene data show CDR1 as SEHNR and CDR2 as FQNEAQ (reference sequence). The CDR3 length is 15 residues. V was shortened by 5 bases and J by 11 bases, with 24 bases between the two germline ends. The CDR3 coding sequence is TGTGCCAGCAGCCAACAGGGTGGACGGGTTCTTGACGCTTTCTTT. Its protein product is CASSQQGGRVLDAFF.

The rearrangement links TRBV29-1 to TRBJ1-2; no clear D. The germline gives CDR1 SQVTM, CDR2 ANQGSEA. The CDR3 is 13 amino acids. The germline V and J ends were trimmed by 2 bases and 7 bases, with 14 bases remaining between them. This CDR3 is CSVEFGALRGYTF. CDR3 DNA: TGCAGCGTTGAATTCGGAGCCCTACGTGGCTACACCTTC.

This clonotype has ten or more counts. The chain carries TRBV7-9 and TRBJ2-1; 9 nucleotides match TRBD2. The CDR3 runs to 17 residues. The V and J ends lost 5 bases and 3 bases, in that order; junction bases with no gene match: 11. Per the germline V gene, CDR1 is SEHNR and CDR2 is FQNEAQ (reference sequence). In nucleotides, the CDR3 is TGTGCCAGCAGCCCGAAACCTAGCGGGGACATCTACAATGAGCAGTTCTTC. Protein product: CASSPKPSGDIYNEQFF.

The chain couples TRBV14 to TRBJ1-2; no definite D call. Germline CDR1 and CDR2: SGHDN and FVKESK. The CDR3 extends over 12 amino acids. The germline V and J ends were trimmed by 1 base and 8 bases, with 8 bases remaining between them. The CDR3 sequence: CASSQGQVGYTF. The CDR3 coding sequence is TGTGCCAGCAGCCAAGGGCAAGTAGGCTACACCTTC. The entire variable domain, with the rest obtained from reference TRBV14 and TRBJ1-2, is as follows: EAGVTQFPSHSVIEKGQTVTLRCDPISGHDNLYWYRRVMGKEIKFLLHFVKESKQDESGMPNNRFLAERTGGTYSTLKVQPAELEDSGVYFCASSQGQVGYTFGSGTRLTVV.

This chain joins TRBV24-1 and TRBJ1-4; the match to TRBD1 covers 9 bases. The J segment lost 5 bases and the V segment lost 3 bases, leaving 3 bases of the junction unmatched. The CDR3 is made up of 15 amino acids. The germline V gene encodes CDR1 KGHDR and CDR2 SFDVKD. The CDR3 here is CATSDTGTGNEKLFF. The CDR3 DNA sequence: TGTGCCACCAGTGATACCGGGACAGGGAATGAAAAACTGTTTTTT.

The J gene is TRBJ1-2, the V gene TRBV20-1, with TRBD1 identical over 9 bases. Trimming cost V 4 bases and J 9 bases; bases outside gene matches: 6. Looked up from germline, CDR1 is DFQATT and CDR2 is SNEGSKA (reference sequence). This CDR3 comprises 12 residues. The CDR3 DNA follows: TGCAGTGCTACAAGGGACAGGGCTCGCTACACCTTC. Protein product: CSATRDRARYTF.

V usage is TRBV6-6 and J usage is TRBJ2-3; D may match TRBD1 or TRBD2 (5 bases each). The CDR3 extends over 14 amino acids. The germline gives CDR1 MNHNY, CDR2 SVGAGI (reference sequence). V was cut by 1 base and J by 6 bases, with 11 bases left in between. In DNA, the CDR3 is TGTGCCAGCAGTTACTGGGGCGAGCGGGATACGCAGTATTTT. It translates to CASSYWGERDTQYF.

This clonotype has more than one count but fewer than ten. The chain links TRBV6-5 to TRBJ2-1, with unresolved D. The germline V gene encodes CDR1 MNHEY and CDR2 SVGAGI. V lost 2 bases and J 7 bases, leaving 9 bases between the germline ends. This CDR3 has 13 amino acids. CDR3 region: CASSYRWSNEQFF. In DNA, the CDR3 is TGTGCCAGCAGTTACCGGTGGTCGAATGAGCAGTTCTTC.

Ten or more counts support this clonotype. The chain recombines TRBV7-9 with TRBJ1-2; D is perhaps TRBD1 (5 bases). V lost 1 base, J lost 4 bases, and 13 bases lay in between. Germline CDR1 and CDR2: SEHNR and FQNEAQ (reference sequence). This CDR3 comprises 15 residues. The CDR3 here is CASSLGVGQIYGYTF. CDR3 sequence (DNA): TGTGCCAGCAGCTTAGGGGTGGGGCAGATCTATGGCTACACCTTC. The full variable domain, completed using reference TRBV7-9 and TRBJ1-2, is DTGVSQNPRHKITKRGQNVTFRCDPISEHNRLYWYRQTLGQGPEFLTYFQNEAQLEKSRLLSDRFSAERPKGSFSTLEIQRTEQGDSAMYLCASSLGVGQIYGYTFGSGTRLTVV.

The CDR3 DNA reads TGTGCCAGCAGCTTACGAAGGGGGGGATACAATGCTGAAGCTTTCTTT. This gives the protein CASSLRRGGYNAEAFF. The rearrangement links TRBV7-2 to TRBJ1-1; a possible D gene is TRBD1 (6 bases). Germline V gene data show CDR1 as SGHTA and CDR2 as FQGNSA. The CDR3 length is 16 residues. V was shortened by 2 bases and J by 6 bases, with 19 bases between the two germline ends.

At least ten counts were recorded for this clonotype. The chain combines TRBV28 with TRBJ2-2; no definite D call. The CDR3 runs to 13 residues. V gave up 4 bases and J gave up 1 base, with 4 bases separating them. Germline V gene sequence: CDR1 MDHEN, CDR2 SYDVKM. CDR3 DNA sequence: TGTGCCAGCAGTTCTCAGAACACCGGGGAGCTGTTTTTT. It specifies CASSSQNTGELFF.

V is TRBV5-1 and J is TRBJ2-7, with D perhaps matching TRBD2 (6 bases). The CDR3 is 15 amino acids. From germline, CDR1 is SGHRS and CDR2 YFSETQ. Trimming stripped 5 bases from V and 0 bases from J, with 15 bases between. The CDR3 DNA sequence: TGCGCCAGCAGTAATGGAGCGGGTCCCTCCTACGAGCAGTACTTC. This sequence encodes CASSNGAGPSYEQYF.

At least ten counts were recorded for this clonotype. The rearrangement uses TRBV5-1 and TRBJ1-1, with 7 positions matching TRBD1. V lost 3 bases and J lost 4; bases outside the gene matches: 6. This CDR3 spans 14 amino acids. Germline V gene data show CDR1 as SGHRS and CDR2 as YFSETQ. The CDR3 DNA follows: TGCGCCAGCAGCTCACAGGGGATGGGCACTGAAGCTTTCTTT. Its protein product is CASSSQGMGTEAFF.

The chain joins TRBV4-1 to TRBJ1-6; the match to TRBD1 covers 8 bases. The CDR3 length is 16 residues. The junction had 6 bases not matched to a gene; V was cut back by 1 base and J by 7 bases. The germline V gene encodes CDR1 MGHRA and CDR2 YSYEKL. This CDR3 reads CASSQVTGALNSPLHF. The CDR3 DNA follows: TGCGCCAGCAGCCAAGTGACAGGGGCCTTAAATTCACCCCTCCACTTT.

This clonotype was observed a handful of times. V and J are TRBV4-1 and TRBJ2-5; unclear D gene. This CDR3 is built from 14 residues. The germline V gene has CDR1 MGHRA and CDR2 YSYEKL. V was shortened by 3 bases and J by 5 bases, with 13 bases between the two germline ends. In nucleotides, the CDR3 is TGCGCCAGCAGCCAGAGGATAGGCCTTGAGACCCAGTACTTC. Its translation is CASSQRIGLETQYF.

The rearrangement uses TRBV4-1 and TRBJ2-4; D remains ambiguous. The CDR3 sequence is 12 residues long. V dropped 0 bases and J dropped 7 bases, with 4 bases sitting between them. Germline loops: CDR1 MGHRA, CDR2 YSYEKL. The CDR3 DNA follows: TGCGCCAGCAGCCAAGACCCCAACATTCAGTACTTC. It codes for CASSQDPNIQYF.

This clonotype was seen a few times. The chain is built from TRBV12-3 or TRBV12-4 and TRBJ2-5; D may match TRBD1 or TRBD2 (5 bases each). V lost 6 bases to trimming and J lost 0 bases, with 11 bases between them. CDR3 length equals 14 residues. This CDR3 reads CASRLRGHQETQYF. The CDR3 DNA is TGTGCCAGCAGGCTCCGGGGACACCAAGAGACCCAGTACTTC.